This TCR beta chain is drawn from a study of blood T cell repertoires in COVID-19. Here immunoSEQ multiplex PCR was the method, and the copy in TCRdb shows in-frame clones only, minus some. The data contain just over 65,000 clones, just over 85% of them singletons. This clone has just a few counts. Germline lookup yields CDR1 PRHDT and CDR2 FYEKMQ (reference sequence). Trimming shortened V by 3 bases and J by 0 bases, and 11 bases separated the two germline ends. The CDR3 is 15 amino acids. The J gene is TRBJ2-5, the V gene TRBV13, with D perhaps TRBD2 (7 bases). The receptor comes from a man aged 25-45 years with acute or convalescent COVID-19. Specimen: peripheral blood. CDR3 residues: CASSFGGRNQETQYF. CDR3 in DNA: TGTGCCAGCAGCTTCGGGGGGCGGAACCAAGAGACCCAGTACTTC.